This T cell receptor (beta chain) was recovered during a study of cytomegalovirus exposure and HLA in healthy donors. Overall study findings and caveats: Sequencing likely generated an artifact that appeared as a cluster of highly shared sequence variants. V- and J-gene trimming in TCR beta was tied to a missense DCLRE1C variant by an analysis performed later. Several V segments, TRBV6-2 and TRBV6-3 among them, could not be told apart and were dropped. A list of approximately 150 TCR beta chains associated with cytomegalovirus was given.

PCR involved 60 Vbeta and 13 Jbeta primers. The table came from immunoSEQ multiplex PCR; TCRdb's copy has only in-frame clones and leaves some out. Among approximately 100,000 clones listed, 75% to 90% were seen once. Germline V gene lookup returns CDR1 SGDLS and CDR2 YYNGEE. Trimming stripped 4 bases from V and 4 bases from J, with 23 bases between. The CDR3 consists of 17 residues. Remarks on this clone: What it recognizes is unknown.

The receptor's source is a man aged 25 to 40 in good health and CMV-seronegative. What was sequenced was PBMCs. This rearrangement joins TRBV9 to TRBJ1-1, with D possibly TRBD1 on 6 matching bases. Here the CDR3 reads CASSPLISRGGGTEAFF. CDR3 coding DNA: TGTGCCAGCAGCCCCCTTATCTCCAGGGGTGGTGGCACTGAAGCTTTCTTT.